The T cell receptor beta chain under discussion was sequenced for a study of graft-versus-host responses after intestinal transplantation. As for the study in general: Multivisceral, liver-intestinal, or isolated intestinal grafts were transplanted into recipients.

The germline V gene has CDR1 MGHRA and CDR2 YSYEKL. V dropped 1 base and J dropped 5; count of bases not matched to a gene: 10. There are 16 residues in the CDR3. Comment on this clone: Antigen: not known.

The data were produced by immunoSEQ multiplex PCR, yet TCRdb's version contains in-frame clones alone and is incomplete. The profile shows approximately 99,000 clones, 90% to 95% of them singletons. The sequences come from unstimulated CD4+ T cells sorted from spleen or lymph node cells, collected before transplant. This receptor was obtained from a human donor who was the organ donor for an intestinal transplant. The V call is TRBV4-1, the J call TRBJ2-5, with 7 bases aligning to TRBD1. The CDR3, as DNA: TGCGCCAGCAGCCAAGGACAGGGCCTGACTGTGGAGACCCAGTACTTC. The encoded protein is CASSQGQGLTVETQYF.